The rows below give T cell receptor beta chains drawn from one sample of a study of CD8+CD57+ T cells in acquired aplastic anemia. TCRdb reanalysed the reads using MiXCR and keeps one entry per CDR3 protein. The repertoire holds around 500,000 distinct CDR3 sequences, with about a third as singletons. The sample comprised sorted CD4+, CD8+, or CD8+CD57+ T cells (not recorded which) from PBMCs. These receptors all come from a human donor with aplastic anemia. The CDR3 runs from the conserved cysteine through the conserved F or W. Each record gives: J gene, V gene, clone size, D gene, CDR3 protein, CDR3 DNA. D genes are given only for firm matches. Expanded clones get a size class; other rows say once, few or many, or leave the size out.

>TRBJ1-1|TRBV2|-|TRBD1
CASSGDRETEAFF
TGTGCCAGCAGTGGAGACAGGGAAACTGAAGCTTTCTTT
>TRBJ1-1|TRBV20-1|many|-
CSVLGWGDTEAFF
TGCAGTGTCCTAGGTTGGGGGGACACTGAAGCTTTCTTT
>TRBJ1-4|TRBV7-9|few|-
CATTRGPSNEKLFF
TGTGCCACCACACGGGGACCCAGTAATGAAAAACTGTTTTTT
>TRBJ1-4|TRBV11-1|once|TRBD1
CASSRDSGGGFEKLFF
TGTGCCAGCAGCCGGGACAGTGGGGGCGGCTTTGAAAAACTGTTTTTT
>TRBJ2-1|TRBV20-1|-|TRBD2
CSARPGKRGYNEQFF
TGCAGTGCTAGACCCGGGAAGCGGGGATACAATGAGCAGTTCTTC
>TRBJ1-2|TRBV19|-|-
CASSTRQKF
TGTGCCAGTAGTACCCGACAGAAGTTC
>TRBJ1-1|TRBV2|few|-
CASSSPGHSGTEAFF
TGTGCCAGCAGTTCCCCGGGACATTCAGGGACTGAAGCTTTCTTT
>TRBJ2-5|TRBV12-3/TRBV12-4|few|TRBD2
CASSFEAGGRQETQYF
TGTGCCAGCAGTTTCGAAGCGGGGGGGCGTCAAGAGACCCAGTACTTC
>TRBJ2-3|TRBV7-3|-|-
CASSVRGLVTDTQYF
TGTGCCAGCAGCGTTCGGGGGCTAGTCACAGATACGCAGTATTTT
>TRBJ1-2|TRBV6-5|-|TRBD1
CASSYFPGTANYGYTF
TGTGCCAGCAGTTACTTTCCCGGGACAGCGAACTATGGCTACACCTTC
>TRBJ1-5|TRBV10-2|-|-
CASSGTGRMGSNQPQHF
TGCGCCAGCAGTGGAACGGGACGGATGGGATCTAATCAGCCCCAGCATTTT
>TRBJ1-2|TRBV24-1|many|-
CATSDLTWSLGGYTF
TGTGCCACCAGTGATTTAACATGGTCTTTGGGTGGCTACACCTTC